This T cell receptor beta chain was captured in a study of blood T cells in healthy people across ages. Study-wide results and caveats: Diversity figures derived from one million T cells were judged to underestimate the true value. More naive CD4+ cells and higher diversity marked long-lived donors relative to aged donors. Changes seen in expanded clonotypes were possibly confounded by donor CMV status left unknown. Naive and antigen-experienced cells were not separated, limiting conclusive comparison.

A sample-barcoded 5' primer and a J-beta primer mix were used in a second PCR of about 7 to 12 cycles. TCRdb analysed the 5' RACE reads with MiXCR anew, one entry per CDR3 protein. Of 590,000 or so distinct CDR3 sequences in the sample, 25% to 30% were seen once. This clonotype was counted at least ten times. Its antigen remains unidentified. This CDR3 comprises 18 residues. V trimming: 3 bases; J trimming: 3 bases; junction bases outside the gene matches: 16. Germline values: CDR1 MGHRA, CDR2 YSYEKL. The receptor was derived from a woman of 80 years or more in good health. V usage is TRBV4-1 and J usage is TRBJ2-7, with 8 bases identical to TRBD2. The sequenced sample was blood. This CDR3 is CASSHLISTSDKHYEQYF. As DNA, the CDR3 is TGCGCCAGCAGCCACCTTATTTCGACTAGCGACAAACACTACGAGCAGTACTTC.